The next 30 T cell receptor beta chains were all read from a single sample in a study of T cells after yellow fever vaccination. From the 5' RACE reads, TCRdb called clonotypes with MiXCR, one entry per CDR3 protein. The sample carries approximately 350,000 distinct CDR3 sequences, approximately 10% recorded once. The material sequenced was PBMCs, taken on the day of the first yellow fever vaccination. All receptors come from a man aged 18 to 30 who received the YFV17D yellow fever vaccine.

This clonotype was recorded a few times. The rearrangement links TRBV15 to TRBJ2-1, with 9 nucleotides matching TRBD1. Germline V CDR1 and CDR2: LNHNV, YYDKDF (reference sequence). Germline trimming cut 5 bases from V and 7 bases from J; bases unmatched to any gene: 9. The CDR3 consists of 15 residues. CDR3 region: CATSGRDRDLNEQFF. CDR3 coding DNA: TGTGCCACCAGCGGCCGGGACAGGGATTTGAATGAGCAGTTCTTC.

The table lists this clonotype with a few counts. This chain's CDR3 is CASSLGAASTEAFF. CDR3 DNA: TGTGCCAGCAGTTTAGGGGCAGCTAGCACTGAAGCTTTCTTT. The genes are TRBV12-3 or TRBV12-4 and TRBJ1-1; D is undetermined. This CDR3 comprises 14 residues. The ends were cut back, 1 base at V and 4 bases at J, with 10 bases in the middle.

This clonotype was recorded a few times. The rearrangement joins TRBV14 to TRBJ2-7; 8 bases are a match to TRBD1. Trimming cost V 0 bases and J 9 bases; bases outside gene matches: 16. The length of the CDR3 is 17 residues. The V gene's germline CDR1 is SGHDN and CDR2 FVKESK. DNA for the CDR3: TGTGCCAGCAGCCAAGATCTTGTCGGCAGGGGGCCCATCGGGCAGTACTTC. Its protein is CASSQDLVGRGPIGQYF.

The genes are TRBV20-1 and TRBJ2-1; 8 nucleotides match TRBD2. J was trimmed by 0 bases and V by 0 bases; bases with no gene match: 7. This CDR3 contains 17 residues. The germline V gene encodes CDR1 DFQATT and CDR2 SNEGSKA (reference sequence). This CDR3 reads CSARDRIAGSSYNEQFF. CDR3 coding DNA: TGCAGTGCTAGAGATCGGATAGCGGGGAGCTCCTACAATGAGCAGTTCTTC.

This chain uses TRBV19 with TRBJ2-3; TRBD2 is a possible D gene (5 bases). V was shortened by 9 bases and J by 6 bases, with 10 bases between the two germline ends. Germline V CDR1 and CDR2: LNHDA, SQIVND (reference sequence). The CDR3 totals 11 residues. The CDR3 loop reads CASTPGDTQYF. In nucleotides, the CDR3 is TGTGCCAGCACCCCGGGGGATACGCAGTATTTT.

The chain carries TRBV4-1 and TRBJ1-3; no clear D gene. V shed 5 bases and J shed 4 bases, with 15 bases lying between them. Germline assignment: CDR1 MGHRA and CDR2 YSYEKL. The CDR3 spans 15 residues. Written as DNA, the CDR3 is TGCGCCAGCAGCTTCGACCACGGACTCGGAAACACCATATATTTT. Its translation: CASSFDHGLGNTIYF.

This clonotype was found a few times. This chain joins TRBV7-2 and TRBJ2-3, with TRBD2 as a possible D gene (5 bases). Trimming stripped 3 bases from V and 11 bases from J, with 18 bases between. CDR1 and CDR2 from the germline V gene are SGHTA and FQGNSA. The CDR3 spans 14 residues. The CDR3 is CASSFIASDPRQYF. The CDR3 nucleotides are TGTGCCAGCAGCTTCATAGCGTCAGACCCGCGGCAGTATTTT.

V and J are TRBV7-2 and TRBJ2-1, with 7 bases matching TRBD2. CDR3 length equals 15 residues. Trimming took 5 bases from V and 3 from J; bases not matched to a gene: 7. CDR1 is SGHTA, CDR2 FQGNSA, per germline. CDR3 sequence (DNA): TGTGCCAGCAGCACTAGCGTGGGGGGCTACAATGAGCAGTTCTTC. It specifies CASSTSVGGYNEQFF.

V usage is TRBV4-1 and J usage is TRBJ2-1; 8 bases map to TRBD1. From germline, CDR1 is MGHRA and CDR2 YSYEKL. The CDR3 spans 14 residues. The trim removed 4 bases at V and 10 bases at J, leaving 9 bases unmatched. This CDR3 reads CASSPRTGHREQFF. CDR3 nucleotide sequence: TGCGCCAGCAGCCCCCGGACAGGGCACAGGGAGCAGTTCTTC.

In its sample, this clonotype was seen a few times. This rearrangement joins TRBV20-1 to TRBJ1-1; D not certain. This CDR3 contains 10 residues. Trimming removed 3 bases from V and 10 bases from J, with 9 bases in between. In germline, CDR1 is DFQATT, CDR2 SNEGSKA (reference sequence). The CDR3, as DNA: TGCAGTGCTAGTGCTGCGCGAGCTTTCTTT. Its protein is CSASAARAFF.

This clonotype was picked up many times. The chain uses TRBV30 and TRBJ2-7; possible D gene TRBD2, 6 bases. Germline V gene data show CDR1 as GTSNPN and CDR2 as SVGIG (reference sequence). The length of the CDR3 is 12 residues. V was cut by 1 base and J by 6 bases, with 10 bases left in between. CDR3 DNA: TGTGCCTGGAGTGCCCAGGGAGGCGAGCAGTACTTC. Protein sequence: CAWSAQGGEQYF. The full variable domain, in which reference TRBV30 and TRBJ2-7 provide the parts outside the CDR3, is SQTIHQWPATLVQPVGSPLSLECTVEGTSNPNLYWYRQAAGRGLQLLFYSVGIGQISSEVPQNLSASRPQDRQFILSSKKLLLSDSGFYLCAWSAQGGEQYFGPGTRLTVT.

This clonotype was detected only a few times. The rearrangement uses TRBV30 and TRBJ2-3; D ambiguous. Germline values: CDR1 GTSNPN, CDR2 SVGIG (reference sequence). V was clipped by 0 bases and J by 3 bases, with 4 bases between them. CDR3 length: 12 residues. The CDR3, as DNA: TGTGCCTGGAGTGTAGGTACAGATACGCAGTATTTT. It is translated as CAWSVGTDTQYF.

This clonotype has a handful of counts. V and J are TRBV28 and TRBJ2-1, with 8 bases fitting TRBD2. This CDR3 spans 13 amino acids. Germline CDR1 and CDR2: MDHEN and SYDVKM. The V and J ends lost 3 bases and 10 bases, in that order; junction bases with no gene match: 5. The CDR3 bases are TGTGCCAGCAGTTTTCACCAGCGGGAGGAGCAGTTCTTC. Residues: CASSFHQREEQFF.

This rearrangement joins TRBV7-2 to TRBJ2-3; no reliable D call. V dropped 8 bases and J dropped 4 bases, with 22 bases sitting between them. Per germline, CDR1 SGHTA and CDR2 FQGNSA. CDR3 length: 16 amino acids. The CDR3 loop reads CASGRPTEFSADTQYF. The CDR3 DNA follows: TGTGCCAGCGGACGCCCCACAGAGTTCTCGGCAGATACGCAGTATTTT.

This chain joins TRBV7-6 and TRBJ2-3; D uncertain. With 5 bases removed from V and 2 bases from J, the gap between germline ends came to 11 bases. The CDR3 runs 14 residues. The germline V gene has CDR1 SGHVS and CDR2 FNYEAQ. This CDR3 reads CASSPGAFTDTQYF. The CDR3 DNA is TGTGCCAGCAGCCCTGGCGCTTTCACAGATACGCAGTATTTT.

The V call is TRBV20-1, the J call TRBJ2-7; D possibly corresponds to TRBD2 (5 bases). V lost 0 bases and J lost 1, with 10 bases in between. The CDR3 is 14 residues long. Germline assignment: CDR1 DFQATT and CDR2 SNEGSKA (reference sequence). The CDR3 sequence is CSARDAGRSYEQYV. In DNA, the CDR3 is TGCAGTGCTAGAGATGCGGGCAGATCCTACGAGCAGTACGTC.

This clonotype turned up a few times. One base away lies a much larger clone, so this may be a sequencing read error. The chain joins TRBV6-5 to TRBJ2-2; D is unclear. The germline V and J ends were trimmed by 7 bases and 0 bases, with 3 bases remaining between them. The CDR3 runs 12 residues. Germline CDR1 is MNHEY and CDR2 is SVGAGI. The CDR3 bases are TGTGCCAGCAACTCGAACACCGGGGAGCTGTTTTTT. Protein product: CASNSNTGELFF.

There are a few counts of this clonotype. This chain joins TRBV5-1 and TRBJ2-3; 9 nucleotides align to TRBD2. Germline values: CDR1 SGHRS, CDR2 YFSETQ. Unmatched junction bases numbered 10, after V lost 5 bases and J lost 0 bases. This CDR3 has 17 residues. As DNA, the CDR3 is TGCGCCAGCAGGTTGCCGACTAGCGGAACTAGCACAGATACGCAGTATTTT. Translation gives CASRLPTSGTSTDTQYF.

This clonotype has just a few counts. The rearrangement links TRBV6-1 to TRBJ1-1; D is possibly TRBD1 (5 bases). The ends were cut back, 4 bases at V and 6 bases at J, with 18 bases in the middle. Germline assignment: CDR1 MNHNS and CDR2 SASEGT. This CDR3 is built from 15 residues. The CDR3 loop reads CASSAQGGVVPEAFF. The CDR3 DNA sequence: TGTGCCAGCAGTGCCCAGGGAGGGGTGGTTCCTGAAGCTTTCTTT.

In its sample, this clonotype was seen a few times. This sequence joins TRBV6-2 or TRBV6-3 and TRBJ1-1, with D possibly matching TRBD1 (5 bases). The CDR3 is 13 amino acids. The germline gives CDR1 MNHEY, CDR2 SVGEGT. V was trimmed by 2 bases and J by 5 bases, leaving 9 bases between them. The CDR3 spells CASSYGGITEAFF. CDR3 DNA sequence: TGTGCCAGCAGTTACGGGGGAATAACTGAAGCTTTCTTT.

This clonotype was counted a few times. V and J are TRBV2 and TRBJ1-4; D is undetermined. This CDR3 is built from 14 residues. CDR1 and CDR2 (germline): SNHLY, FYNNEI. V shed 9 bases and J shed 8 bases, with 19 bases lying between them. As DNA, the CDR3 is TGTGCCAGTGCCGTGGACCTTCGGGGAGAAAAACTGTTTTTT. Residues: CASAVDLRGEKLFF.

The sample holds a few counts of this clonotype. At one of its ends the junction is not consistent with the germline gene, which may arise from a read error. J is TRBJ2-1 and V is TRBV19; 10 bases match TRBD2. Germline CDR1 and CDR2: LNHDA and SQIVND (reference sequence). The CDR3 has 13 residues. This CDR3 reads CASSDVILAGRTF. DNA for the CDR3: TGTGCCAGTAGTGATGTCATACTAGCGGGGCGTACCTTC. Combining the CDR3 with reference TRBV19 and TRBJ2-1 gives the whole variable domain DGGITQSPKYLFRKEGQNVTLSCEQNLNHDAMYWYRQDPGQGLRLIYYSQIVNDFQKGDIAEGYSVSREKKESFPLTVTSAQKNPTAFYLCASSDVILAGRTFGPGTRLTVL.

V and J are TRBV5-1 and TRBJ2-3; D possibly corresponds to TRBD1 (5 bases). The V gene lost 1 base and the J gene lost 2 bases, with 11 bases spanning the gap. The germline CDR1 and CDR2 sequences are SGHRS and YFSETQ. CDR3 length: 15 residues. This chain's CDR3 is CASSLPDSHTDTQYF. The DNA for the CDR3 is TGCGCCAGCAGCTTGCCCGACAGCCACACAGATACGCAGTATTTT.

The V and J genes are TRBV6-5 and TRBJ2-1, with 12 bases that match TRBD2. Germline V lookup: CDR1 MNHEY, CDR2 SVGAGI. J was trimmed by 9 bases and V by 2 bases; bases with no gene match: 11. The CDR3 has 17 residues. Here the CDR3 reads CASSYVLAGGPGSEQFF. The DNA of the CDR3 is TGTGCCAGCAGTTACGTTCTAGCGGGGGGGCCGGGTTCTGAGCAGTTCTTC.

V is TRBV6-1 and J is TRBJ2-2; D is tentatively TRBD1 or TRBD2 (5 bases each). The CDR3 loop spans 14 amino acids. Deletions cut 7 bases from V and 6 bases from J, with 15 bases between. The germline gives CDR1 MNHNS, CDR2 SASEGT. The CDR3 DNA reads TGTGCCAGCACCGGGACCACCTCCGCCGGGGAGCTGTTTTTT. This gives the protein CASTGTTSAGELFF.

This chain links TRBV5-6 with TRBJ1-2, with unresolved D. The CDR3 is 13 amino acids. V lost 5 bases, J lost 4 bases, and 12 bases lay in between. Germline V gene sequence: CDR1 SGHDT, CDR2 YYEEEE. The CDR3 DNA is TGTGCCAGCAGTGTAGCCGGAGGCTATGGCTACACCTTC. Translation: CASSVAGGYGYTF. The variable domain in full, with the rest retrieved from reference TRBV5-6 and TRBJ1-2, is DAGVTQSPTHLIKTRGQQVTLRCSPKSGHDTVSWYQQALGQGPQFIFQYYEEEERQRGNFPDRFSGHQFPNYSSELNVNALLLGDSALYLCASSVAGGYGYTFGSGTRLTVV.

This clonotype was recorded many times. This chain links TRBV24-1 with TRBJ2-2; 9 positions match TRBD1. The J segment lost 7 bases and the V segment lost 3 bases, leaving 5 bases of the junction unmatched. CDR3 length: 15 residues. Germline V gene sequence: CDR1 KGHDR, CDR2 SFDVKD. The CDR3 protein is CATSDPGQGIGELFF. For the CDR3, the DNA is TGTGCCACCAGTGATCCGGGACAGGGAATCGGGGAGCTGTTTTTT.

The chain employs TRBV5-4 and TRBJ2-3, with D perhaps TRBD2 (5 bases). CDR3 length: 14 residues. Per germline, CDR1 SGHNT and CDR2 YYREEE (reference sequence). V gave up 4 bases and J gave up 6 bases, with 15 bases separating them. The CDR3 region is CASSIDYVSDTQYF. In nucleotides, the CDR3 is TGTGCCAGCAGCATCGACTACGTATCCGATACGCAGTATTTT.

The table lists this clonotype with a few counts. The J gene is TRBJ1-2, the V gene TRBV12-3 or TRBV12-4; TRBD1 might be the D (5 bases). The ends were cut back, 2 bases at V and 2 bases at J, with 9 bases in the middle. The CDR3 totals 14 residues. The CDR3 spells CASSLLRGNYGYTF. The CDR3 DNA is TGTGCCAGCAGTTTATTACGGGGGAACTATGGCTACACCTTC.

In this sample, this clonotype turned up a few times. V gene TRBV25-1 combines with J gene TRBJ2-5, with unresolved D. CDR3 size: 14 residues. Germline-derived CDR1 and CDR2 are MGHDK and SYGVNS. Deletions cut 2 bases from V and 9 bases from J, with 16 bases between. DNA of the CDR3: TGTGCCAGCAGTGAAAGTGTTTCTGGATATTCCCAGTACTTC. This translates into CASSESVSGYSQYF.